Reported below is one T cell receptor beta chain. This clonotype was observed many times. Its antigen remains unidentified. No much larger clone is present one base from it, and per-base qualities are unavailable. This entry is derived from a study of CD8 T cells in ankylosing spondylitis (dated by TCRdb to 2016 to 2017). For the wider study: The study profiled T cell receptor beta repertoires in healthy donors and ankylosing spondylitis patients to find disease-linked TCR variants. In total, the full study cohort was made up of some 110 healthy donors and 25 ankylosing spondylitis patients. Peripheral blood samples were taken, and synovial fluid was additionally collected from ankylosing spondylitis patients. General findings and caveats noted by the study authors: In peripheral blood, the disease-linked clones were found at relatively low frequencies and had a CD8+ phenotype. Significant enrichment of the disease-linked clones was reported in matched synovial fluid samples from ankylosing spondylitis patients. Some motif variants had previously been reported in the synovial fluid and blood of reactive arthritis patients, which suggests shared mechanisms of disease initiation. A TCR beta motif of several highly homologous amino acid variants appeared characteristic of blood from ankylosing spondylitis patients.

Reads for this sample came from an Illumina HiSeq 2500. Quantitative 5'-RACE with molecular barcodes was the method used to prepare the TCR beta libraries. Concerning the study's data processing: A new computational method based on a probabilistic model of VDJ rearrangement was used to identify disease-linked TCR variants. TCRdb cleaned the public reads at Q25 with fastp, built clones with MiXCR and kept in-frame beta chains. Each CDR3 protein appears once, grouped with its most common genes and DNA. The authors' filters were not applied to this entry. The sample includes 800,000 to 900,000 distinct CDR3 sequences, with approximately 12% observed a single time. The top ten clones comprise around 0.51% of the sample. Taken from cysteine to phenylalanine, the CDR3 has 12 residues. Left in the record is the CDR3 DNA by itself, 36 bases read in frame from the first base. Trimming takes 5 bases from V and 7 bases from J, and the germline ends sit 14 bases apart. The germline V gene (reference sequence) yields DFQATT for CDR1 and SNEGSKA for CDR2.

The receptor was derived from a male donor with ankylosing spondylitis. This chain is built from TRBV20-1 and TRBJ2-5; a tentative D match to TRBD2 spans 5 bases. Sequences were obtained from blood, either unsorted or a sorted T cell fraction (not recorded which). Here the CDR3 is given as CSAAGEFGTQYF. The DNA is as follows: TGCAGTGCTGCCGGGGAGTTTGGGACCCAGTACTTC.